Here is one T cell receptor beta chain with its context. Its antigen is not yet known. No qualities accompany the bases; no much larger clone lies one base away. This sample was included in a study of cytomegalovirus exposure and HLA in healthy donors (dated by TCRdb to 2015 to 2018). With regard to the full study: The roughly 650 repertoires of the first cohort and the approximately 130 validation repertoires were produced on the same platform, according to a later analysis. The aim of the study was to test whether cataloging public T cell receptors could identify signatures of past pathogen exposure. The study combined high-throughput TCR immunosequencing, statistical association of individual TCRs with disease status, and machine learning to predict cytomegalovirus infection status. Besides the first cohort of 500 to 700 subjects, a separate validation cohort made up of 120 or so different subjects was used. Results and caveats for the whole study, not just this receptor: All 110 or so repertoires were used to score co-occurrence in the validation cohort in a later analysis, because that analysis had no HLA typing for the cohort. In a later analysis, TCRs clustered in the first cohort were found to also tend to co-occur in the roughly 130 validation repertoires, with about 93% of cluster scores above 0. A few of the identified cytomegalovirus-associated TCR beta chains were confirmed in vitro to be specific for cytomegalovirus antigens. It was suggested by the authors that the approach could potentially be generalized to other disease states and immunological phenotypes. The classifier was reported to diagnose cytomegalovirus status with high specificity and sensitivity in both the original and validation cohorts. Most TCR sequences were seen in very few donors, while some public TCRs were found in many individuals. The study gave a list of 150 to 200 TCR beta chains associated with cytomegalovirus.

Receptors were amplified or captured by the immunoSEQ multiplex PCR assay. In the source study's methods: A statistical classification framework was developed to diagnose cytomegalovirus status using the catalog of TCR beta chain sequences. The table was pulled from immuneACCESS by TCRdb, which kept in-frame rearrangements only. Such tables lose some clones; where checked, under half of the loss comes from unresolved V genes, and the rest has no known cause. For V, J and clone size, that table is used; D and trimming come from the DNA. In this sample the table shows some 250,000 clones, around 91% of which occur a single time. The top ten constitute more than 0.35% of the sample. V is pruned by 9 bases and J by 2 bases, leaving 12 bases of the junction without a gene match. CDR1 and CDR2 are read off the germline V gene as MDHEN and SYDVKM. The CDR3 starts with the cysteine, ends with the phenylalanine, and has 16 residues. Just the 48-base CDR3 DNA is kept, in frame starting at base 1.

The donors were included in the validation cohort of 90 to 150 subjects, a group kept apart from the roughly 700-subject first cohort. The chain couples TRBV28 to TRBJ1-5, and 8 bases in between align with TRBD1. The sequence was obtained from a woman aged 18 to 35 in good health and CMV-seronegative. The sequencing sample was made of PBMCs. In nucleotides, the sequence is TGTGCCAGTTGGGGGGCAGGGGGCTTACGCAATCAGCCCCAGCATTTT. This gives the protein CASWGAGGLRNQPQHF.